One and the same sample provided the 9 T cell receptor delta chains below, sequenced in a study of gammadelta T cells in human blood (dated by TCRdb to the early 2020s). The method behind the library was RT-PCR. Sequencing was carried out with an Illumina MiSeq. With CATT, TCRdb called clones again from the public reads; duplicate DNA rows were later joined. In all, the sample holds fewer than 2,500 delta-chain clones, and approximately 2.8% of those were seen once. The top ten clonotypes cover about 20% of the sample. Sample: Vgamma9Vdelta2 gamma-delta T cells from fetal blood. These receptors all come from a human fetus.

This clone is medium-sized in the sample. The sample holds other DNA sequences that translate to the same CDR3. The chain employs TRDV2 and TRDJ3, with 12 bases matching TRDD3. The trim removed 0 bases at V and 0 bases at J, leaving 5 bases unmatched. The germline V gene encodes CDR1 GEAIGNYY and CDR2 EKD. The CDR3 contains 20 residues. The CDR3 bases are TGTGCCTGTGACACCGTGCTGGGGGATACGAGCTCCTGGGACACCCGACAGATGTTTTTC. It codes for CACDTVLGDTSSWDTRQMFF.

In its sample, this clone ranks as medium-sized. This chain joins TRDV2 and TRDJ3; 10 bases match TRDD3. The CDR3 loop spans 17 amino acids. CDR1 GEAIGNYY and CDR2 EKD come from the germline V gene. Losses at the gene ends were 0 bases for V and 2 bases for J; bases not matched to a gene: 0. As DNA, the CDR3 is TGTGCCTGTGACACCTGGGGGATACCCTGGGACACCCGACAGATGTTTTTC. Its protein is CACDTWGIPWDTRQMFF.

By proportion, this clone is medium-sized. Distinct nucleotide sequences in the sample also encode this CDR3. This chain uses TRDV2 with TRDJ3, with TRDD3 identical over 13 bases. This CDR3 comprises 19 residues. Trimming at V came to 2 bases and at J to 1 base, leaving 4 bases not matched to a gene. Germline lookup yields CDR1 GEAIGNYY and CDR2 EKD. This CDR3 is CACDKVLGDTSWDTRQMFF. The CDR3 DNA reads as TGTGCCTGTGACAAAGTACTGGGGGATACGTCCTGGGACACCCGACAGATGTTTTTC.

By share, this clone ranks as medium-sized. The sample contains more than one DNA sequence encoding this CDR3. The chain carries TRDV2 and TRDJ3; 11 bases map to TRDD3. The trim removed 1 base at V and 2 bases at J, leaving 3 bases unmatched. The CDR3 has 18 amino acids. Germline V gene data show CDR1 as GEAIGNYY and CDR2 as EKD. CDR3 DNA: TGTGCCTGTGACACTGGGGGATACGCAACCTGGGACACCCGACAGATGTTTTTC. This encodes CACDTGGYATWDTRQMFF.

This clone is medium-sized by share. Additional DNA sequences in this sample encode the identical CDR3. The chain recombines TRDV2 with TRDJ3; D call uncertain. V was cut by 1 base and J by 0 bases, with 12 bases left in between. CDR3 length equals 18 residues. Germline V gene data show CDR1 as GEAIGNYY and CDR2 as EKD. DNA of the CDR3: TGTGCCTGTGACACGCCGGTTTCGAGCTCCTGGGACACCCGACAGATGTTTTTC. As protein: CACDTPVSSSWDTRQMFF.

V is TRDV2 and J is TRDJ2; 9 bases are shared with TRDD3. CDR3 size: 16 residues. Losses at the gene ends were 3 bases for V and 0 bases for J; bases not matched to a gene: 4. Germline loops: CDR1 GEAIGNYY, CDR2 EKD. The CDR3 bases are TGTGCCTGTGACCGTCTGGGGGATCCTTTGACAGCACAACTCTTCTTT. This encodes CACDRLGDPLTAQLFF.

Judged by abundance, this clone is medium-sized. This chain connects TRDV2 to TRDJ1, with 8 bases matching TRDD3. Germline CDR1 is GEAIGNYY and CDR2 is EKD. V lost 3 bases to trimming and J lost 0 bases; unmatched junction nucleotides: 5. The CDR3 loop spans 15 amino acids. DNA of the CDR3: TGTGCCTGTGACGTACTGGGGGTCTACACCGATAAACTCATCTTT. Protein: CACDVLGVYTDKLIF.

By its share, this clone is medium-sized (0.01 to 0.1%). The V gene is TRDV2, the J gene TRDJ2, with 9 bases matching TRDD3. J lost 0 bases, V lost 3 bases, and 4 bases had no gene match. This CDR3 is built from 16 residues. Germline lookup yields CDR1 GEAIGNYY and CDR2 EKD. DNA of the CDR3: TGTGCCTGTGACGTACTGGGGGAAGCTTTGACAGCACAACTCTTCTTT. Amino acids: CACDVLGEALTAQLFF.

This clone was seen a handful of times. The genes are TRDV2 and TRDJ3; D is possibly TRDD3 (5 bases). Germline lookup yields CDR1 GEAIGNYY and CDR2 EKD. CDR3 length: 19 amino acids. Trimming stripped 0 bases from V and 0 bases from J, with 14 bases between. The CDR3 loop is CACDTGVIPGSWDTRQMFF. In DNA, the CDR3 is TGTGCCTGTGACACCGGGGTGATACCCGGCTCCTGGGACACCCGACAGATGTTTTTC.